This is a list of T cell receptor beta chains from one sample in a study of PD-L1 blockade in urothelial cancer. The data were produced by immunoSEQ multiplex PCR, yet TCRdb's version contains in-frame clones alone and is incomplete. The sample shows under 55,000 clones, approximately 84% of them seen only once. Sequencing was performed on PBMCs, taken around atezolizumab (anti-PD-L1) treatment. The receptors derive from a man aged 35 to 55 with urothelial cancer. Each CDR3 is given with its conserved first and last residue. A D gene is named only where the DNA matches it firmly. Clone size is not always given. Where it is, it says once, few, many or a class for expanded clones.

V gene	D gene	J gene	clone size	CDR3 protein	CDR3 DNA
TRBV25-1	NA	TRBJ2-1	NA	CASSGRLAEQFF	TGTGCCAGCAGTGGCCGCCTAGCGGAGCAGTTCTTC
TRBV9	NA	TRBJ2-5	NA	CASSVGGQETQYF	TGTGCCAGCAGCGTAGGCGGTCAAGAGACCCAGTACTTC
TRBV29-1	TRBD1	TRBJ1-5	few	CSVSDRGGCGHF	TGCAGCGTTTCCGACAGGGGTGGGTGTGGGCATTTT
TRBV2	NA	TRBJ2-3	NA	CASLLSHPTDTQYF	TGTGCCAGCTTATTATCACACCCCACAGATACGCAGTATTTT
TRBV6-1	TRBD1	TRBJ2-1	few	CASREQGADEQFF	TGTGCCAGCAGGGAACAGGGGGCGGATGAGCAGTTCTTC
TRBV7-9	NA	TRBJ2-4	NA	CASSLVVITGSGAKNIQYF	TGTGCCAGCAGCTTAGTAGTTATTACTGGGTCAGGGGCCAAAAACATTCAGTACTTC
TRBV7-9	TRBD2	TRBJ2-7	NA	CASSFPTSGRGNEQYF	TGTGCCAGCAGCTTTCCGACTAGCGGGAGAGGTAACGAGCAGTACTTC
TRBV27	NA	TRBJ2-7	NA	CASSSGEVGGNEQYF	TGTGCCAGCTCTTCCGGCGAAGTGGGAGGTAACGAGCAGTACTTC
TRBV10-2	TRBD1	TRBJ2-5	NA	CASSRDRSETQYF	TGCGCCAGCAGCCGGGACAGGTCGGAGACCCAGTACTTC
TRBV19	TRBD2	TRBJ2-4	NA	CASMVAGVVEAKNIQYF	TGTGCCAGTATGGTAGCGGGAGTGGTGGAGGCCAAAAACATTCAGTACTTC
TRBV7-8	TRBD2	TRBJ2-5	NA	CASSLVSGSFLETQYF	TGTGCCAGCAGCTTAGTAAGCGGGAGTTTCTTAGAGACCCAGTACTTC
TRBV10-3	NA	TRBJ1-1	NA	CAIRPTGDNTEAFF	TGTGCCATCAGACCGACAGGAGACAACACTGAAGCTTTCTTT
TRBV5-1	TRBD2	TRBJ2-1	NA	CASSLAVLAGGSYNEQFF	TGCGCCAGCAGCTTGGCCGTGCTAGCGGGCGGTTCCTACAATGAGCAGTTCTTC
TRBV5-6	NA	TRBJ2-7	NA	CAQHKVGRMGASCYEQYF	TGTGCCCAGCATAAGGTAGGTAGAATGGGGGCTAGTTGCTACGAGCAGTACTTC
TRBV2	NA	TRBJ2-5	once	CASSGEARAKETQYF	TGTGCCAGCAGTGGTGAGGCCAGAGCGAAAGAGACCCAGTACTTC
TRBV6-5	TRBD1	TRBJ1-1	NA	CASRGQGYTEAFF	TGTGCCAGCAGAGGACAGGGGTACACTGAAGCTTTCTTT
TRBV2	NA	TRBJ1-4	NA	CASQGSGRDEKLFF	TGTGCCAGCCAAGGCTCAGGGAGGGATGAAAAACTGTTTTTT
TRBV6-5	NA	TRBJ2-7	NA	CASSFRGRQYF	TGTGCCAGCAGTTTTAGGGGTAGGCAGTACTTC
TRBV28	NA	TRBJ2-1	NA	CASSSTRGPYNEQFF	TGTGCCAGCAGTTCGACTAGAGGTCCGTACAATGAGCAGTTCTTC
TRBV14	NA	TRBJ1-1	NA	CASSLFPEEDTEAFF	TGTGCCAGCAGCCTCTTCCCCGAGGAGGATACTGAAGCTTTCTTT
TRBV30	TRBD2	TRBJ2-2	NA	CAWIEAGGPNTGELFF	TGTGCCTGGATAGAAGCGGGAGGGCCGAACACCGGGGAGCTGTTTTTT
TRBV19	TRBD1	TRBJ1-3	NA	CASSPSKGFRGHGNTIYF	TGTGCCAGTAGTCCATCGAAAGGGTTCAGGGGGCACGGAAACACCATATATTTT
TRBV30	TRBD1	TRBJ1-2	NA	CAWSVRTGGEGYTF	TGTGCCTGGAGTGTACGAACAGGGGGAGAAGGCTACACCTTC
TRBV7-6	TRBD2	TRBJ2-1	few	CASSYYHPISSGRVRNEQFF	TGTGCCAGCAGTTACTACCACCCTATATCTAGCGGGAGGGTACGCAATGAGCAGTTCTTC
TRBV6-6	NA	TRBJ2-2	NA	CASSRQNGELFF	TGTGCCAGCAGCCGACAGAACGGGGAGCTGTTTTTT
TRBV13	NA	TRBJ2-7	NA	CASSLLAREQYF	TGTGCCAGCAGCTTGCTAGCGAGAGAGCAGTACTTC
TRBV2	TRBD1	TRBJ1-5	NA	CASIGQGDNQPQHF	TGTGCCAGCATCGGACAGGGGGACAATCAGCCCCAGCATTTT